Listed below are T cell receptor beta chains from one sample, sequenced in a study of CD8+ T cells in alopecia areata. The table came from immunoSEQ multiplex PCR; TCRdb's copy has only in-frame clones and leaves some out. The table includes 95,000 to 100,000 clones, almost 60% detected once. The sample here was CD8+ T cells sorted from blood, taken at week 56, from a patient treated with tofacitinib. The receptor set was obtained from a human donor with alopecia areata. The conserved cysteine and the conserved F or W are not part of the CDR3 here. The order of the fields is clone size, J gene, D gene, V gene, CDR3 protein. The D gene is left open where the match is weak. Clone size is given for some rows only: seen once, a few or many times, or a class if the clone is expanded.

.	TRBJ2-3	.	TRBV7-6	ASSPAQGTDTQY
.	TRBJ1-1	.	TRBV19	ANSPGHWFAEAF
.	TRBJ2-3	.	TRBV30	AWSVDSRSTDTQY
.	TRBJ2-5	.	TRBV13	ASSFSVVETQY
once	TRBJ1-2	.	TRBV27	ASSLGGDPGYT
.	TRBJ2-7	.	TRBV4-1	ASSQESGTVEQY
few	TRBJ2-2	TRBD1	TRBV13	ASSIGTVNTGELF
once	TRBJ2-3	.	TRBV30	AWAADTQY
.	TRBJ1-4	TRBD1	TRBV7-9	ASSLGGQAGWVLF
.	TRBJ2-7	TRBD2	TRBV4-1	ASSLGLAGGYYEQY
.	TRBJ2-3	.	TRBV27	ASSLPSGGADTQY
.	TRBJ2-3	.	TRBV7-9	ASSPATGTDTQY
.	TRBJ2-1	TRBD2	TRBV4-2	ASTSGGAWNEQF
.	TRBJ2-3	TRBD2	TRBV7-8	ASSSGLADTDTQY
once	TRBJ2-7	.	TRBV15	ATSTDRNPFYEQY
.	TRBJ1-1	.	TRBV7-9	ASSPGTSSEAF
.	TRBJ1-4	.	TRBV18	ASSTSPGDEKLF
.	TRBJ2-6	.	TRBV5-6	ASSFGSSGANVLT
.	TRBJ1-5	.	TRBV30	AWSVSGTSGDQPQH
few	TRBJ1-2	.	TRBV13	ASSLARGDYGYT
few	TRBJ1-2	.	TRBV5-1	ASSEAGGGRGGYT
.	TRBJ1-2	.	TRBV5-6	ASRVGPYYT
.	TRBJ2-7	.	TRBV30	AWSGRVRSEQY
.	TRBJ1-2	.	TRBV29-1	SVPLGREGTNYGYT
.	TRBJ2-2	.	TRBV6-6	ASSSGVGGELF
few	TRBJ1-6	.	TRBV7-8	ASSLGTVESPLH
few	TRBJ1-1	.	TRBV7-9	ASSQPRAEAF
few	TRBJ1-5	.	TRBV4-1	ASSQVVQDSNQPQH
.	TRBJ1-5	.	TRBV19	ASSIFGDSNQPQH
.	TRBJ2-2	.	TRBV30	AWRIKGQNTGELF
few	TRBJ2-3	.	TRBV2	ASSEDTQY
.	TRBJ2-5	TRBD1	TRBV29-1	SVDSGQGIRETQY
once	TRBJ2-7	.	TRBV19	ASSPAGSYEQY
.	TRBJ1-2	.	TRBV11-3	ASSGGTGYT
.	TRBJ1-5	.	TRBV27	ASAKGGFVNQPQH
.	TRBJ2-5	.	TRBV13	ASSLAPGPQETQY
few	TRBJ2-3	.	TRBV4-1	ASSQGINTDTQY
.	TRBJ1-2	.	TRBV27	ASSLSMRGFYGYT
few	TRBJ2-2	.	TRBV13	ASSLGPSRTGELF
few	TRBJ2-7	.	TRBV2	ASKGRQAYEQY
.	TRBJ2-1	TRBD2	TRBV6-4	ASSEGGSGYNEQF
.	TRBJ1-1	.	TRBV9	ASSGNFPEAF
.	TRBJ2-1	.	TRBV6-6	ASSVDSDEQF
.	TRBJ2-7	TRBD1	TRBV29-1	SVELPGTDYYEQY
few	TRBJ2-7	.	TRBV4-1	ASSQVPSTEYEQY
few	TRBJ2-5	.	TRBV5-1	ASSWDFEETQY
.	TRBJ1-1	TRBD1	TRBV29-1	SVQGTGGNTEAF
few	TRBJ2-6	.	TRBV4-1	ASSQERGTGANVLT
.	TRBJ2-2	TRBD1	TRBV7-9	ASSSGQGGPGELF
.	TRBJ2-2	.	TRBV7-9	ASMWAGSTGELF
once	TRBJ2-5	.	TRBV5-1	ASSLDDVETQY
.	TRBJ2-1	.	TRBV13	ASSLGSNSYNEQF
.	TRBJ2-3	TRBD1	TRBV11-3	ASSPSGGDTQY
few	TRBJ2-5	.	TRBV30	AWEPLASDETQY
.	TRBJ1-2	.	TRBV27	ASSLQPIPANYGYT
.	TRBJ2-1	.	TRBV2	ASSLIRPGVPYNEQF
.	TRBJ2-3	.	TRBV5-1	ASSLDQITDTQY